A selection of T cell receptor beta chains follows, all from one sample in a study of T-cell reconstitution after alpha-beta-depleted transplantation in children. MiXCR, run by TCRdb on the PCR reads, gives a single entry per CDR3 protein. The sample shows 210,000 or so distinct CDR3 sequences, around 10% of them seen only once. The starting material was PBMCs from the stem cell graft donor, obtained from the stem cell graft. These receptors all stem from a human donor who donated a stem cell graft to a child with acute lymphoblastic leukemia. CDR3s include the opening cysteine and the closing phenylalanine or tryptophan. A D gene is named only where the DNA matches it firmly. Clone sizes are given selectively: once, few, many, or a class where the clone is expanded.

abundance	d_gene	v_gene	j_gene	CDR3nt	CDR3aa
many	-	TRBV6-5	TRBJ2-1	TGTGCCAGCAGTTACTCGCTGCAGTCCCACAATGAGCAGTTCTTC	CASSYSLQSHNEQFF
few	-	TRBV27	TRBJ1-4	TGTGCCAGCAGTTTTGGGGGGTTTGGTGAAAAACTGTTTTTT	CASSFGGFGEKLFF
many	-	TRBV7-2	TRBJ2-1	TGTGCCAGCAGCTCCCCTCTTGTCACTGAGCAGTTCTTC	CASSSPLVTEQFF
many	-	TRBV5-6	TRBJ2-3	TGTGCCAGCAGCTTCAGGGCTGGCACAGATACGCAGTATTTT	CASSFRAGTDTQYF
many	-	TRBV12-3/TRBV12-4	TRBJ1-2	TGTGCCAGCAGTCCACCGCCGGTCGGGGCAGCTGGCTACACCTTC	CASSPPPVGAAGYTF
few	TRBD1	TRBV29-1	TRBJ1-2	TGCAGCGTTGAAGAAGGCAAGAGGGTGACAGGGGGCAGCTATGGCTACACCTTC	CSVEEGKRVTGGSYGYTF
-	TRBD1	TRBV5-1	TRBJ1-2	TGCGCCAGCAGCTCCACCCAGGGACAGGTCTATGGCTACACCTTC	CASSSTQGQVYGYTF
-	-	TRBV11-2	TRBJ2-7	TGTGCCAGCAGCCAGGGGCACTCCTCCTACGAGCAGTACTTC	CASSQGHSSYEQYF
few	TRBD1	TRBV29-1	TRBJ2-3	TGCAGCGTCCTTTGCAGAGACAGGGAGGATACGCAGTATTTT	CSVLCRDREDTQYF
many	TRBD2	TRBV4-1	TRBJ2-1	TGCGCCAGCAGCCAAGGCGCAGGGAGGCTAGCGGGGGGTCTAAGCTCCTACAATGAGCAGTTCTTC	CASSQGAGRLAGGLSSYNEQFF
-	TRBD2	TRBV12-3/TRBV12-4	TRBJ2-4	TGTGCCAGCAGTTCATCTAGCGGGGGGGCCAAAAACATTCAGTACTTC	CASSSSSGGAKNIQYF
many	-	TRBV11-2	TRBJ2-2	TGTGCCAGCAGCTCTAACCCCGGACGAGCCGGGGAGCTGTTTTTT	CASSSNPGRAGELFF
many	-	TRBV12-3/TRBV12-4	TRBJ1-1	TGTGCCAGCACCAACCCTCCAGGTGAAGCTTTCTTT	CASTNPPGEAFF
-	-	TRBV5-1	TRBJ2-2	TGCGCCAGCAGCTTGGAATGGCAAGGCTCGGGCACCGGGGAGCTGTTTTTT	CASSLEWQGSGTGELFF
many	TRBD1	TRBV5-1	TRBJ1-1	TGCGCCAGCAGCCCCTCCGCGGGACAGACTACCGGTGAAGCTTTCTTT	CASSPSAGQTTGEAFF
many	TRBD2	TRBV11-2	TRBJ2-1	TGTGCCAGCAGCTCGGCTAGCGGGGGCCGGTACAATGAGCAGTTCTTC	CASSSASGGRYNEQFF
few	-	TRBV5-1	TRBJ2-4	TGCGCCAGCAGCGAGGTTGCGGGGAACATTCAGTACTTC	CASSEVAGNIQYF
many	-	TRBV7-8	TRBJ2-2	TGTGCCAGCAGCCTCCCCCAGCCCGGGGAGCTGTTTTTT	CASSLPQPGELFF
few	TRBD1	TRBV12-5	TRBJ2-7	TGTGCTAGTGGGGGGGGACAGGGGCCGAAACCCTACGAGCAGTACTTC	CASGGGQGPKPYEQYF
many	-	TRBV12-3/TRBV12-4	TRBJ2-2	TGTGCCAGCAGATTCGAGGAGGGCCACACCGGGGAGCTGTTTTTT	CASRFEEGHTGELFF
few	-	TRBV13	TRBJ1-4	TGTGCCAGCAGCTTAGGGCAGGGGACCAGAAAACTGTTTTTT	CASSLGQGTRKLFF
few	TRBD1	TRBV4-3	TRBJ2-3	TGCGCCAGCAGCCAAAGCCGAACCAGGGACAGGGAACCACCAGATACGCAGTATTTT	CASSQSRTRDREPPDTQYF
-	-	TRBV7-2	TRBJ1-2	TGTGCCAGCAGCTCCATGATTACGGCTGGACGCTATGGCTACACCTTC	CASSSMITAGRYGYTF
-	TRBD1	TRBV20-1	TRBJ2-3	TGCAGTGCTAGAGGGGTAACAGGGGATTCAACAGATACGCAGTATTTT	CSARGVTGDSTDTQYF
many	TRBD2	TRBV29-1	TRBJ2-1	TGCAGCGTGATACTAGCGGGGATGTACAATGAGCAGTTCTTC	CSVILAGMYNEQFF
once	-	TRBV6-1	TRBJ1-4	TGTGCCAGCAGTGAAGACTTGGAGAAACTGTTTTTT	CASSEDLEKLFF
few	TRBD1	TRBV24-1	TRBJ2-1	TGTGCCACCAGTGAGCTCTCCTTTGGACAGGGATCCTACAATGAGCAGTTCTTC	CATSELSFGQGSYNEQFF
many	TRBD1	TRBV12-3/TRBV12-4	TRBJ2-3	TGTGCCAGCAGCCCGGACAGGGTCACAGCTCATACGCAGTATTTT	CASSPDRVTAHTQYF
many	TRBD2	TRBV4-2	TRBJ2-2	TGTGCCAGCAGCCAGACTAGCGTTGCCGGGGAGCTGTTTTTT	CASSQTSVAGELFF
-	-	TRBV18	TRBJ1-2	TGTGCCAGCTCACCTCTCGATTTTGGTGGCTACACCTTC	CASSPLDFGGYTF
-	TRBD2	TRBV7-2	TRBJ2-1	TGTGCCAGCAGAGGACTAGCGGGGGAAAAATACAATGAGCAGTTCTTC	CASRGLAGEKYNEQFF
many	-	TRBV20-1	TRBJ2-7	TGCAGTGCTAGAGATCAGAGGGGGGGCATGTACGAGCAGTACTTC	CSARDQRGGMYEQYF
many	TRBD1	TRBV10-1	TRBJ2-1	TGCGCCAGCAGTGAGCCGAAGGGGGCGGAAGGCTCCTACAATGAGCAGTTCTTC	CASSEPKGAEGSYNEQFF
few	-	TRBV7-9	TRBJ2-7	TGTGCCAGCAGCTTTTCTCCAGCGAGCTCCTACGAGCAGTACTTC	CASSFSPASSYEQYF
many	-	TRBV7-9	TRBJ1-2	TGTGCCAGCAGCTTTTCGGGGGGCAACGGCTACACCTTC	CASSFSGGNGYTF
-	-	TRBV6-1	TRBJ1-1	TGTGCCAGCAGTGTGGGATTAAGGAACACTGAAGCTTTCTTT	CASSVGLRNTEAFF
-	TRBD2	TRBV20-1	TRBJ2-3	TGCAGTGCGGAAGCGGGGGGACGAGGCAACACAGATACGCAGTATTTT	CSAEAGGRGNTDTQYF
-	TRBD1	TRBV20-1	TRBJ2-2	TGCAGTGCTATCACCCCCGGGACAGCGAACACCGGGGAGCTGTTTTTT	CSAITPGTANTGELFF
-	-	TRBV4-3	TRBJ2-7	TGCGCCAGCAGCCAAGATTCGGGCACCTACGAGCAGTACTTC	CASSQDSGTYEQYF
many	-	TRBV7-2	TRBJ2-1	TGTGCCAGCAGCTTCCTGTGGGATGAGCAGTTCTTC	CASSFLWDEQFF
-	-	TRBV30	TRBJ1-5	TGTGCCTGGAGTGTCGATTTAAATCAGCCCCAGCATTTT	CAWSVDLNQPQHF
few	-	TRBV5-1	TRBJ2-2	TGCGCCAGCGTCGAACCCACGAACACCGGGGAGCTGTTTTTT	CASVEPTNTGELFF
-	-	TRBV7-2	TRBJ1-1	TGTGCCAGCAGCCTCCGGCCGACTGAAGCTTTCTTT	CASSLRPTEAFF
many	-	TRBV5-5	TRBJ2-2	TGTGCCAGCAGCGGCAGGGAGCTCACCGGGGAGCTGTTTTTT	CASSGRELTGELFF
-	-	TRBV19	TRBJ1-4	TGTGCCAGTAGTGGATTCAGGCCCCCAACTAATGAAAAACTGTTTTTT	CASSGFRPPTNEKLFF
-	-	TRBV24-1	TRBJ2-2	TGTGCCACCAGTGATACTAGGGGCGGGGAGCTGTTTTTT	CATSDTRGGELFF
few	-	TRBV2	TRBJ2-7	TGTGCCAGCAGTCCCCAGGTCCTCTACGAGCAGTACTTC	CASSPQVLYEQYF
many	-	TRBV5-1	TRBJ2-7	TGCGCCAGCAGCTTAAAGTTCGGGGCACACCAGTACTTC	CASSLKFGAHQYF
few	TRBD1	TRBV5-1	TRBJ1-2	TGCGCCAGCAGCGAGACAGGGGACGCTGGCTATGGCTACACCTTC	CASSETGDAGYGYTF
-	TRBD1	TRBV27	TRBJ1-1	TGTGCCAGCAGTTTATCGGGGCAGGGGGTTCCCACTGAAGCTTTCTTT	CASSLSGQGVPTEAFF
-	TRBD2	TRBV11-1	TRBJ2-3	TGTGCCAGCAGCATTAGACTAGCGGGGGGCCCCGCCAGGGATACGCAGTATTTT	CASSIRLAGGPARDTQYF
few	TRBD1	TRBV2	TRBJ2-5	TGTGCCAGCAGTGTAGGGTCTGGGACAGGGGCTGGGGAGACCCAGTACTTC	CASSVGSGTGAGETQYF
-	-	TRBV12-3/TRBV12-4	TRBJ2-3	TGTGCCAGCAGTCCCCCGGGTGGAGCGCAGTATTTT	CASSPPGGAQYF
many	-	TRBV29-1	TRBJ1-2	TGCAGCTATCAGGCCCGGGACAAGGGCGACTATGGCTACACCTTC	CSYQARDKGDYGYTF